A selection of T cell receptor beta chains follows, all from one sample in a study of regulatory T cells in long-lasting Graves disease. A single record per CDR3 protein comes from TCRdb applying MiXCR to the multiplex PCR reads. The table has 400,000 to 500,000 distinct CDR3 sequences, less than 20% seen once. These data were likewise used in another study, on T cells in Graves' hyperthyroidism and ophthalmopathy.

This sample comprised peripheral blood mononuclear cells (PBMCs), obtained at new diagnosis, from a patient treated with antithyroid drugs. These receptor sequences come from a woman aged 18-35 years with Graves disease. Each CDR3 is given with its conserved first and last residue. Each record gives: V gene, D gene, J gene, clone size, CDR3 DNA, CDR3 protein. A D gene is named only where the DNA matches it firmly. Size is stated for part of the rows, as once, few or many counts, or as a class when the clone is expanded.

v_call: TRBV28; d_call: NA; j_call: TRBJ1-2; clone_size: many; cdr3_nt: TGTGCCACTACCGGGTTGGTCTATGGCTACACCTTC; cdr3_aa: CATTGLVYGYTF
v_call: TRBV29-1; d_call: TRBD1; j_call: TRBJ2-7; clone_size: NA; cdr3_nt: TGCAGCGTTGAAGACCCTGGGACAGGGGGCTCCTACGAGCAGTACTTC; cdr3_aa: CSVEDPGTGGSYEQYF
v_call: TRBV7-3; d_call: NA; j_call: TRBJ2-3; clone_size: few; cdr3_nt: TGTGCCAGCAGCCTGCGGGGGCCCCTTGATACGCAGTATTTT; cdr3_aa: CASSLRGPLDTQYF
v_call: TRBV30; d_call: NA; j_call: TRBJ1-5; clone_size: NA; cdr3_nt: TGTGCCTGGAGTAAAAACAGGGACTTGGCCCAGCATTTT; cdr3_aa: CAWSKNRDLAQHF
v_call: TRBV3-1; d_call: NA; j_call: TRBJ1-6; clone_size: many; cdr3_nt: TGTGCCAGCAGCCGGTCCCGGGGGAATAATTCACCCCTCCACTTT; cdr3_aa: CASSRSRGNNSPLHF
v_call: TRBV28; d_call: NA; j_call: TRBJ2-1; clone_size: many; cdr3_nt: TGTGCCAGCAGTTTATGGCCCCTCATCATGGCTCTCAATGAGCAGTTCTTC; cdr3_aa: CASSLWPLIMALNEQFF
v_call: TRBV7-8; d_call: TRBD2; j_call: TRBJ2-3; clone_size: many; cdr3_nt: TGTGCCAGCAGCCGGACTAGCGGGAGCATCGTAGATACGCAGTATTTT; cdr3_aa: CASSRTSGSIVDTQYF
v_call: TRBV6-5; d_call: TRBD1; j_call: TRBJ2-2; clone_size: NA; cdr3_nt: TGTGCCAGCAGTTACTCAACAGGGGCGGCCGGGGAGCTGTTTTTT; cdr3_aa: CASSYSTGAAGELFF
v_call: TRBV6-5; d_call: NA; j_call: TRBJ1-6; clone_size: NA; cdr3_nt: TGTGCCAGCAGTTACTCGGGCCACGTGAATTCACCCCTCCACTTT; cdr3_aa: CASSYSGHVNSPLHF
v_call: TRBV24-1; d_call: NA; j_call: TRBJ2-2; clone_size: many; cdr3_nt: TGTGCCACCATGTCAGGGAGGTACACCGGGGAGCTGTTTTTT; cdr3_aa: CATMSGRYTGELFF
v_call: TRBV12-3/TRBV12-4; d_call: NA; j_call: TRBJ1-2; clone_size: NA; cdr3_nt: TGTGCCAGCACCACCGGGCCATACTATGGCTACACCTTC; cdr3_aa: CASTTGPYYGYTF
v_call: TRBV20-1; d_call: TRBD2; j_call: TRBJ2-7; clone_size: many; cdr3_nt: TGCAGTGCCCAACCGGAAATAGCGGGAGACGAGCAGTACTTC; cdr3_aa: CSAQPEIAGDEQYF
v_call: TRBV6-1; d_call: TRBD1; j_call: TRBJ1-2; clone_size: NA; cdr3_nt: TGTGCCAGCAGCCACCTCGACAGGGGTCCTGGCTACACCTTC; cdr3_aa: CASSHLDRGPGYTF
v_call: TRBV5-6; d_call: TRBD2; j_call: TRBJ2-7; clone_size: NA; cdr3_nt: TGTGCCAGCAGCGGAGGGGGACTAGCGGGCCCTTACTCCTACGAGCAGTACTTC; cdr3_aa: CASSGGGLAGPYSYEQYF
v_call: TRBV28; d_call: NA; j_call: TRBJ2-1; clone_size: many; cdr3_nt: TGTGCCAGCACCCTGAGGAGGGGGACCTACAATGAGCAGTTCTTC; cdr3_aa: CASTLRRGTYNEQFF
v_call: TRBV28; d_call: NA; j_call: TRBJ1-5; clone_size: few; cdr3_nt: TGTGCCAGCAGTCCGGCAGGGAGGTCTCAGCCCCAGCATTTT; cdr3_aa: CASSPAGRSQPQHF
v_call: TRBV12-3/TRBV12-4; d_call: NA; j_call: TRBJ1-3; clone_size: few; cdr3_nt: TGTGCCAGCAGTATCGGTCGAGCTGGAAACACCATATATTTT; cdr3_aa: CASSIGRAGNTIYF
v_call: TRBV12-3/TRBV12-4; d_call: NA; j_call: TRBJ2-5; clone_size: many; cdr3_nt: TGTGCCAGCACGACAGATGCGGGCCAAGAGACCCAGTACTTC; cdr3_aa: CASTTDAGQETQYF
v_call: TRBV5-1; d_call: NA; j_call: TRBJ2-1; clone_size: few; cdr3_nt: TGCGCCAGCAGCTTGTCACTAGCATACTACAATGAGCAGTTCTTC; cdr3_aa: CASSLSLAYYNEQFF
v_call: TRBV27; d_call: NA; j_call: TRBJ2-1; clone_size: many; cdr3_nt: TGTGCCAGCAGTTTAGCGGGAATTGGGAATGAGCAGTTCTTC; cdr3_aa: CASSLAGIGNEQFF
v_call: TRBV14; d_call: NA; j_call: TRBJ1-3; clone_size: few; cdr3_nt: TGTGCCAGCAGCCAAGATCAGGGGCTGATCTCTGGAAACACCATATATTTT; cdr3_aa: CASSQDQGLISGNTIYF
v_call: TRBV7-2; d_call: NA; j_call: TRBJ2-6; clone_size: few; cdr3_nt: TGTGCCAGCACCCTACAGGGTACGAGTGGGGCCAACGTCCCGACTTTC; cdr3_aa: CASTLQGTSGANVPTF
v_call: TRBV4-1; d_call: NA; j_call: TRBJ2-3; clone_size: many; cdr3_nt: TGCGCCAGCAGCCGAATAGAAACTAGCACAGATACGCAGTATTTT; cdr3_aa: CASSRIETSTDTQYF
v_call: TRBV2; d_call: NA; j_call: TRBJ1-5; clone_size: few; cdr3_nt: TGTGCCAGCAGTGATGTGGTCGGCAATCAGCCCCAGCATTTT; cdr3_aa: CASSDVVGNQPQHF
v_call: TRBV2; d_call: NA; j_call: TRBJ2-7; clone_size: many; cdr3_nt: TGTGCCAGCAGAACCTACGAGCAGTACTTC; cdr3_aa: CASRTYEQYF
v_call: TRBV20-1; d_call: TRBD2; j_call: TRBJ2-1; clone_size: many; cdr3_nt: TGCAGTGCTAGCAAGGGGACTAAACACAATGAGCAGTTCTTC; cdr3_aa: CSASKGTKHNEQFF
v_call: TRBV2; d_call: NA; j_call: TRBJ2-7; clone_size: many; cdr3_nt: TGTGCCAGCAGTCCCCATAACGAGCAGTACTTC; cdr3_aa: CASSPHNEQYF
v_call: TRBV12-3/TRBV12-4; d_call: TRBD2; j_call: TRBJ2-3; clone_size: NA; cdr3_nt: TGTGCCAGCAGTTTGAGCGGGACGGCAGATACGCAGTATTTT; cdr3_aa: CASSLSGTADTQYF
v_call: TRBV28; d_call: NA; j_call: TRBJ2-1; clone_size: many; cdr3_nt: TGTGCCAGCAGCCCCGTGGACCACTACAATGAGCAGTTCTTC; cdr3_aa: CASSPVDHYNEQFF
v_call: TRBV27; d_call: TRBD1; j_call: TRBJ2-3; clone_size: many; cdr3_nt: TGTGCCAGCAGGCCCGCAGGGGGCGACGATACGCAGTATTTT; cdr3_aa: CASRPAGGDDTQYF
v_call: TRBV25-1; d_call: NA; j_call: TRBJ1-2; clone_size: few; cdr3_nt: TGTGCCAGCAGTGAATACATAAGCGTTCGGGGGGCTGGGCGCGGCTATTATGGCTACACCTTC; cdr3_aa: CASSEYISVRGAGRGYYGYTF
v_call: TRBV28; d_call: TRBD1; j_call: TRBJ1-4; clone_size: NA; cdr3_nt: TGTGCCAGCAGTTCTCCGGGACAGTTCTTAGATGAAAAACTGTTTTTT; cdr3_aa: CASSSPGQFLDEKLFF
v_call: TRBV6-2/TRBV6-3; d_call: NA; j_call: TRBJ2-3; clone_size: many; cdr3_nt: TGTGCCAGCAAAAAAACAGGGTTTCGGATTGGCACAGATACGCAGTATTTT; cdr3_aa: CASKKTGFRIGTDTQYF
v_call: TRBV12-3/TRBV12-4; d_call: NA; j_call: TRBJ2-2; clone_size: NA; cdr3_nt: TGTGCCAGCAGTTTAAGCGGGCCCGCTGCACCCGGGGAGCTGTTTTTT; cdr3_aa: CASSLSGPAAPGELFF
v_call: TRBV18; d_call: NA; j_call: TRBJ2-7; clone_size: many; cdr3_nt: TGTGCCAGCTCACCGTCTCAGGACTACGAGCAGTACTTC; cdr3_aa: CASSPSQDYEQYF
v_call: TRBV4-1; d_call: NA; j_call: TRBJ2-4; clone_size: few; cdr3_nt: TGCGCCAGCAGCCAAGGGGCAGCAGGGGGAGCGGGATTTCAGTACTTC; cdr3_aa: CASSQGAAGGAGFQYF
v_call: TRBV29-1; d_call: NA; j_call: TRBJ1-2; clone_size: many; cdr3_nt: TGCAGCGTTGAAGTGGATTATGGCTACACCTTC; cdr3_aa: CSVEVDYGYTF
v_call: TRBV30; d_call: TRBD2; j_call: TRBJ2-3; clone_size: few; cdr3_nt: TGTGCCTGGAGAGTAGCGGGCAGCACAGATACGCAGTATTTT; cdr3_aa: CAWRVAGSTDTQYF
v_call: TRBV12-3/TRBV12-4; d_call: TRBD2; j_call: TRBJ2-3; clone_size: many; cdr3_nt: TGTGCCAGCAGACTAGCGGGGGGAAGCACAGATACGCAGTATTTT; cdr3_aa: CASRLAGGSTDTQYF